This entry features one T cell receptor beta chain sequence. The antigen remains undetermined. This entry comes from a study of T cell clonotyping in hematopoietic cell transplantation. Overall study results and limits: Graft donor and pretransplant recipient Inverse Simpson Index values predicted broader posttransplant TCR diversity.

Sequenced by immunoSEQ multiplex PCR; TCRdb stores in-frame clones only, minus some. The table lists approximately 70,000 clones, 94% of them singletons. Trimming stripped 4 bases from V and 9 bases from J, with 13 bases between. Germline CDR1 and CDR2: SQVTM and ANQGSEA. The CDR3 length is 12 residues. This TCR was recovered from a man aged 45-65 years in good health. Some clones in this sample may be carry-over from other donors' samples. The sequencing sample was made of peripheral blood mononuclear cells. V usage is TRBV29-1 and J usage is TRBJ1-5, with unresolved D. DNA for the CDR3: TGCAGCGTTGTAAGGGTCTGGAGGCCCCAGCATTTT. It is translated as CSVVRVWRPQHF.